The 13 T cell receptor beta chains below all came from one sample that was sequenced in a study of response to subunit inactivated influenza vaccine. TCRdb fed the RT-PCR reads into MiXCR, producing one record per CDR3 protein. The sample comprises around 300,000 distinct CDR3 sequences, 20% to 25% of which are singletons, and around 10% rests with the top ten. The specimen comprised PBMCs from blood, sampled 21 months after vaccination. These receptors were collected from a man in his fifties or sixties who received an inactivated influenza vaccine.

Only a few counts were recorded for this clonotype. The genes are TRBV12-3 or TRBV12-4 and TRBJ2-1; maybe TRBD2 (5 bases). V gave up 4 bases and J gave up 2 bases, with 18 bases separating them. The CDR3 contains 17 residues. The CDR3 coding sequence is TGTGCCAGCAGTTCCCCCCCCGGGGAAGCAACCTACAATGAGCAGTTCTTC. Translating gives CASSSPPGEATYNEQFF.

This clonotype was detected many times. The chain couples TRBV20-1 to TRBJ1-1; no clear D gene. Trimming took off 2 bases at V and 1 base at J, with 5 bases between the two ends. The CDR3 covers 12 residues. The germline V gene has CDR1 DFQATT and CDR2 SNEGSKA (reference sequence). CDR3 region: CSARTWNTEAFF. DNA for the CDR3: TGCAGTGCTAGAACATGGAACACTGAAGCTTTCTTT.

The CDR3 region has the DNA TGCGCCAGCAGCGCTCGGGGCAGGGAGACCCAGTACTTC. Amino acid sequence: CASSARGRETQYF. The chain links TRBV5-1 to TRBJ2-5, with D tentatively TRBD1 or TRBD2 (5 bases each). There are 13 residues in the CDR3. V lost 4 bases and J lost 5, with 12 bases in between. Per germline, CDR1 SGHRS and CDR2 YFSETQ.

The chain recombines TRBV29-1 with TRBJ2-3; a weak D match, TRBD1 (6 bases). This CDR3 spans 13 amino acids. V was shortened by 4 bases and J by 5 bases, with 13 bases between the two germline ends. Germline CDR1 is SQVTM and CDR2 is ANQGSEA. This CDR3 is CSVVSGTRDTQYF. The CDR3 nucleotides are TGCAGCGTTGTGTCAGGGACAAGAGATACGCAGTATTTT.

The chain links TRBV10-3 to TRBJ2-7, with 12 bases aligning to TRBD2. The germline CDR1 and CDR2 sequences are ENHRY and SYGVKD. The CDR3 runs 17 residues. The V gene end was trimmed by 9 bases and the J gene end by 3 bases; junction bases not matched to a gene: 15. DNA for the CDR3: TGTGCCATTTCCCCTTATACTAGCGGGGGGCGCAGCTACGAGCAGTACTTC. It encodes CAISPYTSGGRSYEQYF.

The table lists this clonotype with a few counts. The chain employs TRBV7-8 and TRBJ2-7; D unclear. Trimming pared 5 bases from V and 1 base from J, leaving 6 bases between. In germline, CDR1 is SGHVS, CDR2 FQNEAQ. CDR3 length: 12 residues. The CDR3 loop reads CASSTLSYEQYF. In nucleotides, the CDR3 is TGTGCCAGCAGCACGCTATCCTACGAGCAGTACTTC.

This clonotype was observed a few times. The chain is built from TRBV28 and TRBJ1-6; unclear D gene. The CDR3 spans 13 residues. Germline V gene data show CDR1 as MDHEN and CDR2 as SYDVKM. V lost 5 bases, J lost 7 bases, and 9 bases lay in between. CDR3 amino acids: CASSILRNSPLHF. CDR3 bases: TGTGCCAGCAGTATACTGAGAAATTCACCCCTCCACTTT.

This clonotype was observed a handful of times. The rearrangement links TRBV7-9 to TRBJ2-1, with D unclear. The CDR3 runs 11 residues. Germline V gene data show CDR1 as SEHNR and CDR2 as FQNEAQ (reference sequence). V lost 2 bases and J 9 bases, leaving 5 bases between the germline ends. As DNA, the CDR3 is TGTGCCAGCAGCTTACCCCTTGAGCAGTTCTTC. Translation: CASSLPLEQFF.

The table lists this clonotype with a few counts. The chain employs TRBV12-3 or TRBV12-4 and TRBJ1-1; a possible D gene is TRBD1 (6 bases). Trimming took off 8 bases at V and 4 bases at J, with 17 bases between the two ends. The CDR3 runs 14 residues. The CDR3 DNA sequence: TGTGCCAGCCAAGTACAGGGTCGGGCCACTGAAGCTTTCTTT. Encoded protein: CASQVQGRATEAFF.

Here the CDR3 DNA reads TGTGCCAGCAGCCCCCTCGCGGGAAGGAATGAGCAGTTCTTC. It codes for CASSPLAGRNEQFF. This sequence joins TRBV7-8 and TRBJ2-1, with D possibly being TRBD2 (6 bases). CDR1 and CDR2 from the germline V gene are SGHVS and FQNEAQ. The CDR3 covers 14 residues. V shed 5 bases and J shed 7 bases, with 15 bases lying between them.

The chain uses TRBV7-2 and TRBJ1-1; D gene uncertain. Germline CDR1 and CDR2: SGHTA and FQGNSA. With 4 bases removed from V and 0 bases from J, the gap between germline ends came to 12 bases. The CDR3 consists of 15 residues. CDR3 region: CASSWVPTLNTEAFF. The CDR3, as DNA: TGTGCCAGCAGCTGGGTCCCCACCTTGAACACTGAAGCTTTCTTT.

This clonotype was counted many times. V gene TRBV11-2 combines with J gene TRBJ2-5; D uncertain. This CDR3 contains 11 residues. Trimming took 5 bases from V and 4 from J, leaving 5 bases between them. Germline V gives CDR1 SGHAT, CDR2 FQNNGV. The CDR3 nucleotides read TGTGCCAGCAGCCGATCAGAGACCCAGTACTTC. Translation gives CASSRSETQYF.

The J gene is TRBJ2-2, the V gene TRBV7-6; 8 bases map to TRBD2. Germline CDR1 is SGHVS and CDR2 is FNYEAQ. This CDR3 contains 16 residues. V was pared by 6 bases and J by 6 bases, with 12 bases of the junction left unmatched. The DNA of the CDR3 is TGTGCCAGCAGGAAGCCGGGACTAGGGGTTGCCGGGGAGCTGTTTTTT. It yields the protein CASRKPGLGVAGELFF.